This passage covers 10 T cell receptor beta chains from one sample sequenced in a study of cytomegalovirus exposure and HLA in healthy donors. The PCR employed 60 Vbeta primers together with 13 Jbeta primers. TCRdb's copy holds only in-frame clones and misses some; the assay was immunoSEQ multiplex PCR. The profile shows some 140,000 clones, around nine tenths of them singletons. Sequenced sample: PBMCs. The receptors here all came from a woman younger than 45 in good health and CMV-seronegative.

The V and J genes are TRBV27 and TRBJ2-5; 10 bases agree with TRBD2. The CDR3 is made up of 14 amino acids. Germline V gene data show CDR1 as MNHEY and CDR2 as SMNVEV (reference sequence). Trimming at V came to 6 bases and at J to 4 bases, leaving 5 bases not matched to a gene. In DNA form, the CDR3 reads TGTGCCAGCAGCTACCTAGCGGGAGTAGAGACCCAGTACTTC. The encoded protein is CASSYLAGVETQYF.

V is TRBV28 and J is TRBJ1-1; TRBD1 matches at 9 bases. The length of the CDR3 is 17 residues. Germline lookup yields CDR1 MDHEN and CDR2 SYDVKM. V trimming: 2 bases; J trimming: 7 bases; junction bases outside the gene matches: 14. As DNA, the CDR3 is TGTGCCAGCAGTTTAGCCCCCGGGACAGGGCTTACAAGTGAAGCTTTCTTT. Its protein is CASSLAPGTGLTSEAFF. The full variable domain, in which reference TRBV28 and TRBJ1-1 provide the parts outside the CDR3, is DVKVTQSSRYLVKRTGEKVFLECVQDMDHENMFWYRQDPGLGLRLIYFSYDVKMKEKGDIPEGYSVSREKKERFSLILESASTNQTSMYLCASSLAPGTGLTSEAFFGQGTRLTVV.

This clone has more than one count but fewer than ten. The chain joins TRBV6-5 to TRBJ1-1, with D unresolved. Germline V gene lookup returns CDR1 MNHEY and CDR2 SVGAGI. Trimming took 2 bases from V and 1 from J, leaving 5 bases between them. This CDR3 spans 13 amino acids. CDR3 sequence (DNA): TGTGCCAGCAGTTACAACAGGAACACTGAAGCTTTCTTT. This sequence encodes CASSYNRNTEAFF.

CDR3 bases: TGTGCCAGCAGCTTTTACGGGTATCACTATGGCTACACCTTC. This codes for CASSFYGYHYGYTF. The chain uses TRBV11-3 and TRBJ1-2; D is unresolved. The length of the CDR3 is 14 residues. V dropped 3 bases and J dropped 3 bases, with 11 bases sitting between them. The germline V gene has CDR1 SGHNT and CDR2 YENEEA.

The chain recombines TRBV15 with TRBJ2-3; 7 bases align to TRBD2. The germline CDR1 and CDR2 sequences are LNHNV and YYDKDF (reference sequence). The ends lost 5 bases at V and 2 bases at J; junction bases unmatched: 7. The CDR3 is 15 residues long. The CDR3 loop is CATSGRGTTTDTQYF. The CDR3 coding sequence is TGTGCCACCAGCGGGCGGGGGACTACCACAGATACGCAGTATTTT.

The chain links TRBV19 to TRBJ1-4; D remains ambiguous. Looked up from germline, CDR1 is LNHDA and CDR2 is SQIVND (reference sequence). The V and J ends lost 10 bases and 5 bases respectively, with 14 bases between them. This CDR3 is 13 amino acids long. The CDR3 sequence: CATSTTGNEKLFF. CDR3 in DNA: TGTGCCACTTCTACGACGGGGAATGAAAAACTGTTTTTT.

The V call is TRBV19, the J call TRBJ1-3; TRBD1 aligns across 9 bases. This CDR3 region has 18 residues. Trimming took 5 bases from V and 0 from J; bases not matched to a gene: 11. Germline CDR1 and CDR2: LNHDA and SQIVND (reference sequence). The CDR3 region has the DNA TGTGCCAGTAGTCCGGGACAGGGATATACGTTCTCTGGAAACACCATATATTTT. It specifies CASSPGQGYTFSGNTIYF.

This clone has just a few counts. The chain joins TRBV18 to TRBJ1-4; no firm D call. Germline CDR1 KGHSH, CDR2 LQKENI. V was pared by 0 bases and J by 5 bases, with 10 bases between. The CDR3 extends over 15 amino acids. The CDR3: CASSPPSFQNEKLFF. The DNA for the CDR3 is TGTGCCAGCTCACCACCGTCATTTCAAAATGAAAAACTGTTTTTT.

This clone was counted only a few times. The chain uses TRBV5-8 and TRBJ1-4, with no clear D. The CDR3 totals 14 residues. Germline V gene sequence: CDR1 SGHTS, CDR2 YDEGEE. CDR3 in DNA: TGTGCGGTACCTTGGGGAGCTACTAATGAAAAACTGTTTTTT. This gives the protein CAVPWGATNEKLFF.

The rearrangement links TRBV15 to TRBJ1-2; D not resolved. V lost 0 bases and J lost 3, with 11 bases in between. The CDR3 sequence is 15 residues long. Germline V gene lookup returns CDR1 LNHNV and CDR2 YYDKDF (reference sequence). The CDR3 reads CATSRDGSPHYGYTF. In DNA, the CDR3 is TGTGCCACCAGCAGAGATGGGAGCCCCCACTATGGCTACACCTTC.